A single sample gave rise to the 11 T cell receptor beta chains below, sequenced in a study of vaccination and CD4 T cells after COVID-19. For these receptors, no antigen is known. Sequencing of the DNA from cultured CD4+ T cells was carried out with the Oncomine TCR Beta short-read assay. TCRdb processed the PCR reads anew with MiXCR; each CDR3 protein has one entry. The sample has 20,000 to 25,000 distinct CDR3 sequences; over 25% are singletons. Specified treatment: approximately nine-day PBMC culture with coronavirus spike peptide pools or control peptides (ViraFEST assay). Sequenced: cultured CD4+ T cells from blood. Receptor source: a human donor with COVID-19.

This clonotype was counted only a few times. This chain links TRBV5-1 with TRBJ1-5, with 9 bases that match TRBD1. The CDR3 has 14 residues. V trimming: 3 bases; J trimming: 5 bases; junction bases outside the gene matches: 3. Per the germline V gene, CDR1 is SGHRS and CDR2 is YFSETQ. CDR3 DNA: TGCGCCAGCAGCTCCACAGGGGGCCATCAGCCCCAGCATTTT. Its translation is CASSSTGGHQPQHF. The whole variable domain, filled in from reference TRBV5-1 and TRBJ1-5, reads KAGVTQTPRYLIKTRGQQVTLSCSPISGHRSVSWYQQTPGQGLQFLFEYFSETQRNKGNFPGRFSGRQFSNSRSEMNVSTLELGDSALYLCASSSTGGHQPQHFGDGTRLSIL.

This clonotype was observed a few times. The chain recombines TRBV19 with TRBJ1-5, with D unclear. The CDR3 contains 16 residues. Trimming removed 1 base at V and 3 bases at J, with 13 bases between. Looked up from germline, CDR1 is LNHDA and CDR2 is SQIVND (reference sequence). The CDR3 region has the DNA TGTGCCAGTAGTATAGGGGCCAGCCCTCTCAATCAGCCCCAGCATTTT. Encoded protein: CASSIGASPLNQPQHF.

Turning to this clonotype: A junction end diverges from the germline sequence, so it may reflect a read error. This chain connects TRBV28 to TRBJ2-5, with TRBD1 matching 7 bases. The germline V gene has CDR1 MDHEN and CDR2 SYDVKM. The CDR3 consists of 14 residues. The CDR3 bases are TGTGCCAGCAGTCGCGACAGGGTTTTGGAGACCCAGTGCTTC. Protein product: CASSRDRVLETQCF. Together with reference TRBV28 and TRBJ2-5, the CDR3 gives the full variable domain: DVKVTQSSRYLVKRTGEKVFLECVQDMDHENMFWYRQDPGLGLRLIYFSYDVKMKEKGDIPEGYSVSREKKERFSLILESASTNQTSMYLCASSRDRVLETQCFGPGTRLLVL.

The CDR3 DNA reads TGCGCCAGCGGCGTAGGCCCGAACACCGGGGAGCTGTTTTTT. Its protein product is CASGVGPNTGELFF. V gene TRBV5-1 combines with J gene TRBJ2-2; D remains unclear. Germline V CDR1 and CDR2: SGHRS, YFSETQ. The CDR3 extends over 14 amino acids. Trimming took 7 bases from V and 0 from J, leaving 10 bases between them.

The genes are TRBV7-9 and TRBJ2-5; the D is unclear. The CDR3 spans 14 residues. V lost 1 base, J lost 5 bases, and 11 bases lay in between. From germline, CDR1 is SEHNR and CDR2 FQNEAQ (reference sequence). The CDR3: CASSLGPPRETQYF. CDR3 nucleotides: TGTGCCAGCAGCTTAGGTCCACCCCGTGAGACCCAGTACTTC.

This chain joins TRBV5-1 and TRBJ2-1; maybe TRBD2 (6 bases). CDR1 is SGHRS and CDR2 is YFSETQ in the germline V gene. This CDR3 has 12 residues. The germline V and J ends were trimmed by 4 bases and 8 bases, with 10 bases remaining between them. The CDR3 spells CASSVRRDEQFF. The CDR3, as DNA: TGCGCCAGCAGCGTGCGGAGGGATGAGCAGTTCTTC.

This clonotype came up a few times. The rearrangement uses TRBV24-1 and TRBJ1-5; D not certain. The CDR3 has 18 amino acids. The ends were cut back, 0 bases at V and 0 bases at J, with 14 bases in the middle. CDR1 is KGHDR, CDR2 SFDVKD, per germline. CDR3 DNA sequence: TGTGCCACCAGTGATTTGGCCCTCAACACAAATAGCAATCAGCCCCAGCATTTT. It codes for CATSDLALNTNSNQPQHF.

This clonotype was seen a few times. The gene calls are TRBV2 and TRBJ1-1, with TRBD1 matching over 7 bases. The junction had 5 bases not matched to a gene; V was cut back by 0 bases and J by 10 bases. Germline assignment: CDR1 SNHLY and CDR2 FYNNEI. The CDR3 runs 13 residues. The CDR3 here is CASSEAGGFVAFF. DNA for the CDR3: TGTGCCAGCAGTGAAGCAGGGGGCTTTGTAGCTTTCTTT.

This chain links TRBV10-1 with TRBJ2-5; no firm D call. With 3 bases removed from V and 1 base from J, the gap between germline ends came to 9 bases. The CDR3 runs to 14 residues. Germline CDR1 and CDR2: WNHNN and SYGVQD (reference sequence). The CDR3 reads CASSDAAFQETQYF. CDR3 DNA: TGCGCCAGCAGTGACGCTGCTTTCCAAGAGACCCAGTACTTC.

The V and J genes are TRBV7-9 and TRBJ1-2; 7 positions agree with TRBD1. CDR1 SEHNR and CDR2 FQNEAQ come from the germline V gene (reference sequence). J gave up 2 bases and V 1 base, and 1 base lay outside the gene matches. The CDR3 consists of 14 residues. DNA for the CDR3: TGTGCCAGCAGCTTAGGCAGGGGGAACTATGGCTACACCTTC. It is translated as CASSLGRGNYGYTF.

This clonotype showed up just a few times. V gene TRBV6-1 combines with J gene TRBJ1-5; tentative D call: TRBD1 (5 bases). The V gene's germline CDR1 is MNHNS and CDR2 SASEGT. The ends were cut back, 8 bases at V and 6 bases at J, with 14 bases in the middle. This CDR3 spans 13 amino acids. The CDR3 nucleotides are TGTGCCAGCGTCGCGGATCAGGGTCAGCCCCAGCATTTT. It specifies CASVADQGQPQHF.